These 30 T cell receptor beta chains came from one sample sequenced in a study of T cell responses to AZD1222 COVID-19 vaccine. Assay: immunoSEQ multiplex PCR; the TCRdb copy retains only in-frame clones and omits some. The table includes over 110,000 clones, around 90% detected once. This sample comprised peripheral blood, obtained on day 0 of AZD1222 vaccination. The receptors were gathered from an adult in good health.

The chain recombines TRBV6-1 with TRBJ2-7; unclear D gene. Germline V gene lookup returns CDR1 MNHNS and CDR2 SASEGT. Between the trimmed V and J ends, which lost 6 bases and 4 bases, there was a span of 10 bases. The CDR3 runs to 12 residues. CDR3 region: CASSRKIYEQYF. CDR3 DNA: TGTGCCAGCAGCCGAAAGATTTACGAGCAGTACTTC.

The chain combines TRBV6-5 with TRBJ1-5; weak D call: TRBD1 (5 bases). The V gene lost 4 bases and the J gene lost 0 bases, with 10 bases spanning the gap. From germline, CDR1 is MNHEY and CDR2 SVGAGI. The CDR3 runs 15 residues. The DNA for the CDR3 is TGTGCCAGCAGTTTGACAGCTTATAGCAATCAGCCCCAGCATTTT. Residues: CASSLTAYSNQPQHF.

V usage is TRBV5-1 and J usage is TRBJ1-3; tentative D call: TRBD1 (6 bases). Trimming removed 3 bases at V and 3 bases at J, with 13 bases between. CDR1 is SGHRS, CDR2 YFSETQ, per germline. The CDR3 is 15 residues long. The CDR3 DNA follows: TGCGCCAGCAGCTCCACAGGGAACCTTGGAAACACCATATATTTT. Its protein product is CASSSTGNLGNTIYF.

This clone appeared a single time. The chain employs TRBV28 and TRBJ1-2, with 8 bases lining up with TRBD1. Unmatched junction bases numbered 1, after V lost 3 bases and J lost 4 bases. CDR1 MDHEN and CDR2 SYDVKM come from the germline V gene. The CDR3 totals 13 residues. This CDR3 is CASSFQGAYGYTF. The CDR3 DNA sequence: TGTGCCAGCAGTTTCCAGGGGGCCTATGGCTACACCTTC.

V is TRBV11-2 and J is TRBJ2-7; TRBD2 might be the D (6 bases). Germline CDR1 reads SGHAT; CDR2 reads FQNNGV. The ends were cut back, 3 bases at V and 5 bases at J, with 23 bases in the middle. This CDR3 is built from 17 residues. CDR3 in DNA: TGTGCCAGCAGCTTCCCGCAGACTATGGCGGGATCGAACGAGCAGTACTTC. It is translated as CASSFPQTMAGSNEQYF.

The chain combines TRBV6-6 with TRBJ1-4; a possible D gene is TRBD1 (5 bases). This CDR3 comprises 13 residues. V was shortened by 2 bases and J by 4 bases, with 5 bases between the two germline ends. Germline values: CDR1 MNHNY, CDR2 SVGAGI (reference sequence). The CDR3 sequence: CASSYRGNEKLFF. The CDR3 coding sequence is TGTGCCAGCAGTTACAGGGGTAATGAAAAACTGTTTTTT.

The chain joins TRBV4-1 to TRBJ2-7; D is uncertain. Germline-derived CDR1 and CDR2 are MGHRA and YSYEKL. V was shortened by 0 bases and J by 6 bases, with 9 bases between the two germline ends. This CDR3 has 13 residues. CDR3: CASSQDEAPEQYF. The CDR3 coding sequence is TGCGCCAGCAGCCAAGATGAGGCTCCCGAGCAGTACTTC.

The CDR3 spells CSARTVQNTEAFF. The CDR3 DNA is TGCAGCGCCCGGACAGTCCAGAACACTGAAGCTTTCTTT. This chain connects TRBV29-1 to TRBJ1-1; TRBD1 might be the D (6 bases). Germline V CDR1 and CDR2: SQVTM, ANQGSEA. Between the trimmed V and J ends, which lost 7 bases and 1 base, there was a span of 13 bases. CDR3 length equals 13 residues.

The V gene is TRBV30, the J gene TRBJ2-2; 10 nucleotides agree with TRBD2. Germline V gene data show CDR1 as GTSNPN and CDR2 as SVGIG (reference sequence). After removal of 0 bases from V and 4 bases from J, the junction contained 20 bases not matched to a gene. This CDR3 comprises 21 residues. CDR3 DNA: TGTGCCTGGAGTGTTAGGTGGATTGGGGGTAGCGGGAGGCGTATCACCGGGGAGCTGTTTTTT. Translation gives CAWSVRWIGGSGRRITGELFF.

This clone was recorded once. The chain recombines TRBV5-4 with TRBJ2-1, with 12 bases identical to TRBD2. Germline V lookup: CDR1 SGHNT, CDR2 YYREEE (reference sequence). There are 16 residues in the CDR3. Germline trimming cut 3 bases from V and 4 bases from J; bases unmatched to any gene: 5. CDR3 in DNA: TGTGCCAGCAGCTCCCCGACTAGCGGGGGATACAATGAGCAGTTCTTC. This translates into CASSSPTSGGYNEQFF.

This chain uses TRBV29-1 with TRBJ1-5, with D possibly TRBD1 on 5 matching bases. CDR3 size: 13 residues. The V end was cut by 6 bases, the J end by 5 bases, with 14 bases between. Looked up from germline, CDR1 is SQVTM and CDR2 is ANQGSEA. CDR3: CSVRVGGDQPQHF. The CDR3, as DNA: TGCAGCGTCCGAGTTGGAGGGGATCAGCCCCAGCATTTT.

J is TRBJ2-5 and V is TRBV28, with 10 bases that match TRBD2. The CDR3 is 17 amino acids. Per germline, CDR1 MDHEN and CDR2 SYDVKM. V lost 7 bases, J lost 2 bases, and 13 bases stayed unmatched. This CDR3 reads CASTIPRASGSQETQYF. CDR3 coding DNA: TGTGCCAGCACCATCCCCAGGGCTAGCGGGAGTCAAGAGACCCAGTACTTC.

The chain links TRBV29-1 to TRBJ2-3, with D possibly being TRBD2 (6 bases). In germline, CDR1 is SQVTM, CDR2 ANQGSEA. This CDR3 is 12 amino acids long. Deletions cut 4 bases from V and 2 bases from J, with 7 bases between. The CDR3 is CSVGGITDTQYF. In nucleotides, the CDR3 is TGCAGCGTTGGCGGGATCACAGATACGCAGTATTTT.

The chain is built from TRBV6-1 and TRBJ2-7; D remains unclear. Trimming removed 1 base at V and 2 bases at J, with 15 bases between. The CDR3 has 16 residues. From germline, CDR1 is MNHNS and CDR2 SASEGT. The CDR3 spells CASSEGVAPTTYEQYF. In nucleotides, the CDR3 is TGTGCCAGCAGTGAAGGGGTAGCACCAACCACCTACGAGCAGTACTTC.

This sequence joins TRBV7-2 and TRBJ2-1, with TRBD2 matching over 8 bases. Unmatched junction bases numbered 10, after V lost 0 bases and J lost 9 bases. Germline-derived CDR1 and CDR2 are SGHTA and FQGNSA. There are 16 residues in the CDR3. In nucleotides, the CDR3 is TGTGCCAGCAGCTTAGCTTTCGCGGGAGGTTCGGGTGAGCAGTTCTTC. Encoded protein: CASSLAFAGGSGEQFF.

V and J are TRBV5-8 and TRBJ2-7, with 7 bases fitting TRBD1. The CDR3 spans 14 residues. With 1 base clipped from V and 5 bases from J, the junction kept 6 bases outside the gene matches. The germline V gene encodes CDR1 SGHTS and CDR2 YDEGEE. The CDR3 DNA follows: TGTGCCAGCAGCTTGTGGACAGGCGACAACGAGCAGTACTTC. Residues: CASSLWTGDNEQYF.

V is TRBV7-3 and J is TRBJ2-1; tentatively, D is TRBD1 or TRBD2 (6 bases each). This CDR3 spans 16 amino acids. Germline CDR1 and CDR2: SGHTA and FQGTGA. The V gene lost 1 base and the J gene lost 6 bases, with 16 bases spanning the gap. CDR3 residues: CASSLMGAGLLNEQFF. For the CDR3, the DNA is TGTGCCAGCAGCTTAATGGGGGCGGGGCTCCTCAATGAGCAGTTCTTC.

The chain is built from TRBV3-1 (or the pseudogene TRBV3-2) and TRBJ2-7; D unclear. This CDR3 is built from 15 residues. V was clipped by 4 bases and J by 1 base, with 14 bases between them. CDR1 LGHDT and CDR2 YNNKEL come from the germline V gene (reference sequence). The CDR3 coding sequence is TGTGCCAGCAGCCCAGACACCCAATGGTCCTACGAGCAGTACTTC. Amino acid sequence: CASSPDTQWSYEQYF.

This chain joins TRBV5-5 and TRBJ1-5, with D perhaps TRBD1 (5 bases). Germline CDR1 and CDR2: SGHKS and YYEKEE (reference sequence). V lost 1 base and J 4 bases, leaving 12 bases between the germline ends. CDR3 length: 15 amino acids. Here the CDR3 DNA reads TGTGCCAGCAGCTTGTATCGGGGGATGAATCAGCCCCAGCATTTT. Its protein product is CASSLYRGMNQPQHF.

This chain joins TRBV18 and TRBJ1-2; weak D call: TRBD1 (6 bases). Trimming cost V 3 bases and J 4 bases, with 15 bases left between them. CDR3 length: 15 amino acids. CDR1 is KGHSH, CDR2 LQKENI, per germline. CDR3 sequence (DNA): TGTGCCAGCTCACCGGGAAACAGGGTTACCTATGGCTACACCTTC. It translates to CASSPGNRVTYGYTF.

The genes are TRBV5-1 and TRBJ1-2; possible D gene TRBD1, 5 bases. This CDR3 is 12 amino acids long. The germline gives CDR1 SGHRS, CDR2 YFSETQ. Trimming took 0 bases from V and 8 from J, leaving 8 bases between them. The CDR3 DNA reads as TGCGCCAGCAGCTTGGGAGGGGTCGGCTACACCTTC. This encodes CASSLGGVGYTF.

DNA for the CDR3: TGCGCCAGCAGCTTTGAGGGTAATTCACCCCTCCACTTT. Its protein product is CASSFEGNSPLHF. This chain links TRBV5-1 with TRBJ1-6; the D is unclear. Germline V gene lookup returns CDR1 SGHRS and CDR2 YFSETQ. There are 13 residues in the CDR3. V was clipped by 2 bases and J by 6 bases, with 6 bases between them.

The rearrangement joins TRBV14 to TRBJ2-1; 8 bases agree with TRBD1. Germline CDR1 SGHDN, CDR2 FVKESK. The CDR3 runs to 15 residues. V shed 0 bases and J 6 bases; nucleotides not matched to a gene: 4. This CDR3 is CASSQEQGVRNEQFF. The DNA of the CDR3 is TGTGCCAGCAGCCAAGAACAGGGGGTGCGCAATGAGCAGTTCTTC.

This clone was counted once. This chain connects TRBV5-1 to TRBJ2-1, with D possibly TRBD1 on 6 matching bases. The CDR3 totals 16 residues. V lost 4 bases and J lost 8, with 22 bases in between. Germline V gives CDR1 SGHRS, CDR2 YFSETQ. CDR3 bases: TGCGCCAGCAGCGGCCTAGGGGGATCCTCCATCGATGAGCAGTTCTTC. This sequence encodes CASSGLGGSSIDEQFF.

The rearrangement uses TRBV28 and TRBJ1-3, with a possible D match to TRBD1 (6 bases). CDR3 length: 15 residues. Germline assignment: CDR1 MDHEN and CDR2 SYDVKM. V gave up 2 bases and J gave up 0 bases, with 8 bases separating them. The CDR3 spells CASSLTGRSGNTIYF. Written as DNA, the CDR3 is TGTGCCAGCAGTTTAACAGGGCGCTCTGGAAACACCATATATTTT.

This clone was found many times. The V and J genes are TRBV5-5 and TRBJ1-1; D unclear. Germline V gene data show CDR1 as SGHKS and CDR2 as YYEKEE (reference sequence). Trimming shortened V by 0 bases and J by 2 bases, and 5 bases separated the two germline ends. This CDR3 has 13 amino acids. This CDR3 reads CASSLDVNTEAFF. The DNA for the CDR3 is TGTGCCAGCAGCTTGGACGTAAACACTGAAGCTTTCTTT.

V and J are TRBV30 and TRBJ1-3; D is undetermined. Trimming shortened V by 0 bases and J by 2 bases, and 8 bases separated the two germline ends. Germline V gene data show CDR1 as GTSNPN and CDR2 as SVGIG (reference sequence). This CDR3 spans 14 amino acids. CDR3 sequence reads: CAWSVRSTGNTIYF. The CDR3 coding sequence is TGTGCCTGGAGTGTGCGGAGCACTGGAAACACCATATATTTT.

This clone has a single count. The chain recombines TRBV10-3 with TRBJ2-1, with 9 nucleotides matching TRBD2. Germline V gene data show CDR1 as ENHRY and CDR2 as SYGVKD. Trimming at V came to 8 bases and at J to 6 bases, leaving 5 bases not matched to a gene. CDR3 size: 13 residues. As DNA, the CDR3 is TGTGCCATCCTCGGCGGGAGGGGCAATGAGCAGTTCTTC. Translated, it gives CAILGGRGNEQFF.

This sequence joins TRBV6-5 and TRBJ2-7; tentative D call: TRBD1 (6 bases). V dropped 2 bases and J dropped 5 bases, with 13 bases sitting between them. Per the germline V gene, CDR1 is MNHEY and CDR2 is SVGAGI. This CDR3 comprises 14 residues. CDR3: CASSYQQGTHEQYF. CDR3 in DNA: TGTGCCAGCAGTTACCAACAGGGTACCCACGAGCAGTACTTC.

The chain recombines TRBV9 with TRBJ1-1; D call uncertain. The CDR3 contains 13 residues. Germline CDR1 SGDLS, CDR2 YYNGEE. The V and J ends lost 0 bases and 4 bases respectively, with 7 bases between them. CDR3 residues: CASSVGRITEAFF. The CDR3 DNA follows: TGTGCCAGCAGCGTAGGACGGATCACTGAAGCTTTCTTT.